This note documents a single TCR beta chain sequence. Its matching antigen is unknown. Germline V gene sequence: CDR1 SGHDT, CDR2 YYEEEE. This CDR3 is 14 amino acids long. V was pared by 4 bases and J by 7 bases, with 11 bases of the junction left unmatched. The sample originates from a study of cytomegalovirus exposure and HLA in healthy donors. General observations from the study: Later analysis associated a missense DCLRE1C variant with TCR beta V- and J-gene trimming.

Primers for the PCR totalled 60 Vbeta and 13 Jbeta. Profiled with immunoSEQ multiplex PCR; TCRdb holds only in-frame clones, not every one. Here the sample spans fewer than 200,000 clones, about 85% being singletons. This chain uses TRBV5-6 with TRBJ2-7, with 7 bases aligning to TRBD2. Specimen: PBMCs. The clonotype was recovered from a boy aged 2 to 10 in good health and CMV-seronegative. CDR3 nucleotides: TGTGCCAGCAGCCTAGGAGGGAGGGCCTGGGAGCAGTACTTC. This encodes CASSLGGRAWEQYF.